The 31 T cell receptor beta chains reported below all come from one sample, sequenced in a study of blood T cell repertoires in COVID-19. The repertoire was sequenced with immunoSEQ multiplex PCR; TCRdb's copy has only in-frame clones and lacks some. The profile shows some 180,000 clones, roughly 88% of them singletons. Sequenced: peripheral blood. The origin of the receptors is a man between 50 and 59 years old with COVID-19, enrolled during active disease.

The CDR3 protein is CASSLYGGLGYGYTF. CDR3 bases: TGTGCCAGCAGCTTATATGGGGGGTTGGGCTATGGCTACACCTTC. The chain is built from TRBV7-2 and TRBJ1-2; tentative D call: TRBD1 (5 bases). V gave up 2 bases and J gave up 4 bases, with 14 bases separating them. CDR3 length: 15 residues. Germline values: CDR1 SGHTA, CDR2 FQGNSA.

V gene TRBV19 combines with J gene TRBJ1-5; D is ambiguous. The CDR3 is 15 residues long. The V end lost 5 bases, the J end lost 2 bases, and 13 bases lay between the germline ends. Germline values: CDR1 LNHDA, CDR2 SQIVND (reference sequence). The CDR3 region is CASSVFGVGNQPQHF. CDR3 nucleotides: TGTGCCAGTAGTGTCTTCGGGGTGGGCAATCAGCCCCAGCATTTT.

The chain is built from TRBV5-6 and TRBJ1-2, with TRBD1 identical over 9 bases. Unmatched junction bases numbered 8, after V lost 4 bases and J lost 7 bases. Germline values: CDR1 SGHDT, CDR2 YYEEEE. CDR3 length: 14 residues. CDR3 in DNA: TGTGCCAGCAGCCCGGGACAGGGAAGGACTGGCTACACCTTC. This encodes CASSPGQGRTGYTF.

Here the CDR3 DNA reads TGTGCCAGCAGCCTGACAGACTCAATGACCGGGGAGCTGTTTTTT. It specifies CASSLTDSMTGELFF. The chain couples TRBV3-1 (or the pseudogene TRBV3-2) to TRBJ2-2, with D perhaps matching TRBD1 (5 bases). Germline V gene sequence: CDR1 LGHDT, CDR2 YNNKEL (reference sequence). This CDR3 contains 15 residues. The V gene lost 4 bases and the J gene lost 5 bases, with 14 bases spanning the gap.

The V gene is TRBV30, the J gene TRBJ2-3; 10 bases align to TRBD1. The trim removed 4 bases at V and 2 bases at J, leaving 6 bases unmatched. The CDR3 has 15 amino acids. Germline V lookup: CDR1 GTSNPN, CDR2 SVGIG (reference sequence). In DNA form, the CDR3 reads TGTGCCTGGACCTTAGGGACAGGGGTCACAGATACGCAGTATTTT. This encodes CAWTLGTGVTDTQYF.

The chain employs TRBV5-1 and TRBJ1-2, with 7 bases aligning to TRBD1. Trimming removed 4 bases from V and 2 bases from J; junction bases left unmatched: 8. Looked up from germline, CDR1 is SGHRS and CDR2 is YFSETQ. The CDR3 has 15 amino acids. The CDR3 protein is CASSPKQGINYGYTF. The CDR3 region has the DNA TGCGCCAGCAGCCCAAAACAGGGGATAAACTATGGCTACACCTTC.

The gene calls are TRBV24-1 and TRBJ1-5; 9 nucleotides align to TRBD1. The junction had 6 bases not matched to a gene; V was cut back by 4 bases and J by 3 bases. Germline lookup yields CDR1 KGHDR and CDR2 SFDVKD. The CDR3 extends over 16 amino acids. The CDR3 nucleotides read TGTGCCACCAGTGAACCCGACAGGGGGGACAATCAGCCCCAGCATTTT. Amino acids: CATSEPDRGDNQPQHF.

The chain has TRBV27 and TRBJ1-2; D uncertain. Germline CDR1 reads MNHEY; CDR2 reads SMNVEV (reference sequence). This CDR3 comprises 13 residues. V lost 1 base to trimming and J lost 1 base, with 4 bases between them. The DNA of the CDR3 is TGTGCCAGCAGTTTATATCATAACTATGGCTACACCTTC. The encoded protein is CASSLYHNYGYTF.

The chain uses TRBV5-6 and TRBJ2-5; 10 bases map to TRBD2. J was trimmed by 3 bases and V by 4 bases; bases with no gene match: 6. This CDR3 is 15 amino acids long. Germline V lookup: CDR1 SGHDT, CDR2 YYEEEE. The CDR3 sequence: CASSPSGSIEETQYF. The DNA of the CDR3 is TGTGCCAGCAGCCCTAGCGGGAGTATTGAAGAGACCCAGTACTTC.

This clone came up once. The J gene is TRBJ1-2, the V gene TRBV3-1 (or the pseudogene TRBV3-2); a possible D gene is TRBD1 (5 bases). CDR1 and CDR2 (germline): LGHDT, YNNKEL (reference sequence). There are 12 residues in the CDR3. Trimming shortened V by 6 bases and J by 6 bases, and 11 bases separated the two germline ends. CDR3 in amino acids: CASRLGGHGYTF. DNA for the CDR3: TGTGCCAGCAGGCTGGGGGGACATGGCTACACCTTC.

The rearrangement links TRBV29-1 to TRBJ1-4, with 7 nucleotides matching TRBD1. V trimming: 1 base; J trimming: 6 bases; junction bases outside the gene matches: 5. This CDR3 has 14 amino acids. Germline lookup yields CDR1 SQVTM and CDR2 ANQGSEA. CDR3 nucleotides: TGCAGCGTTGAAGGAACAGGGGACCATGAAAAACTGTTTTTT. Translated, it gives CSVEGTGDHEKLFF.

This clone was counted only a few times. This sequence joins TRBV6-5 and TRBJ2-7, with a weak D call TRBD1 (6 bases). The CDR3 is 15 residues long. In germline, CDR1 is MNHEY, CDR2 SVGAGI. V was pared by 2 bases and J by 2 bases, with 13 bases between. CDR3 protein: CASSYLEDSPYEQYF. The CDR3, as DNA: TGTGCCAGCAGTTACCTCGAGGACAGTCCCTACGAGCAGTACTTC.

This clone is a singleton in its sample. The chain is built from TRBV5-1 and TRBJ2-3; D might be TRBD2 (5 bases). V shed 1 base and J shed 0 bases, with 12 bases lying between them. The CDR3 totals 16 residues. Germline CDR1 reads SGHRS; CDR2 reads YFSETQ. The CDR3 loop is CASSLKLRTSTDTQYF. DNA for the CDR3: TGCGCCAGCAGCTTGAAGTTGCGGACTAGCACAGATACGCAGTATTTT. Based on the CDR3 plus reference TRBV5-1 and TRBJ2-3, the full variable domain is KAGVTQTPRYLIKTRGQQVTLSCSPISGHRSVSWYQQTPGQGLQFLFEYFSETQRNKGNFPGRFSGRQFSNSRSEMNVSTLELGDSALYLCASSLKLRTSTDTQYFGPGTRLTVL.

The chain employs TRBV19 and TRBJ2-7; 9 nucleotides align to TRBD1. The trim removed 4 bases at V and 3 bases at J, leaving 7 bases unmatched. CDR3 size: 15 residues. Germline lookup yields CDR1 LNHDA and CDR2 SQIVND (reference sequence). For the CDR3, the DNA is TGTGCCAGTAGTACATCGACAGGGGGGATCTACGAGCAGTACTTC. Protein sequence: CASSTSTGGIYEQYF.

The chain links TRBV24-1 to TRBJ2-3; 11 bases align to TRBD1. V shed 7 bases and J 2 bases; nucleotides not matched to a gene: 4. The CDR3 extends over 15 amino acids. Germline values: CDR1 KGHDR, CDR2 SFDVKD. CDR3 nucleotides: TGTGCCACCAGACCGGGACAGGGGGACACAGATACGCAGTATTTT. Residues: CATRPGQGDTDTQYF.

V is TRBV5-4 and J is TRBJ2-3; 12 nucleotides align to TRBD2. The CDR3 length is 17 residues. CDR1 and CDR2 from the germline V gene are SGHNT and YYREEE (reference sequence). V was pared by 0 bases and J by 4 bases, with 6 bases of the junction left unmatched. Here the CDR3 reads CASSLGLAGVEADTQYF. CDR3 sequence (DNA): TGTGCCAGCAGCTTGGGACTAGCGGGAGTAGAAGCAGATACGCAGTATTTT.

The gene calls are TRBV28 and TRBJ2-5; tentative D call: TRBD1 (5 bases). This CDR3 spans 13 amino acids. CDR1 MDHEN and CDR2 SYDVKM come from the germline V gene. V lost 4 bases, J lost 5 bases, and 11 bases lay in between. The CDR3 region has the DNA TGTGCCAGCAGTTGGAAATCAGGGGAGACCCAGTACTTC. Protein: CASSWKSGETQYF. Full variable domain (rest looked up from reference TRBV28 and TRBJ2-5): DVKVTQSSRYLVKRTGEKVFLECVQDMDHENMFWYRQDPGLGLRLIYFSYDVKMKEKGDIPEGYSVSREKKERFSLILESASTNQTSMYLCASSWKSGETQYFGPGTRLLVL.

The chain links TRBV5-1 to TRBJ1-4; D may be TRBD1 (6 bases). Trimming stripped 5 bases from V and 8 bases from J, with 22 bases between. The CDR3 consists of 16 residues. CDR1 and CDR2 from the germline V gene are SGHRS and YFSETQ. The CDR3 bases are TGCGCCAGCAGAGCAGTCTCGGGGGGCTACGGAGAAAAACTGTTTTTT. Amino acids: CASRAVSGGYGEKLFF. Supplemented by reference TRBV5-1 and TRBJ1-4, the full variable domain reads KAGVTQTPRYLIKTRGQQVTLSCSPISGHRSVSWYQQTPGQGLQFLFEYFSETQRNKGNFPGRFSGRQFSNSRSEMNVSTLELGDSALYLCASRAVSGGYGEKLFFGSGTQLSVL.

The chain joins TRBV24-1 to TRBJ2-1; maybe TRBD1 (5 bases). V lost 4 bases and J lost 2, with 8 bases in between. Germline CDR1 KGHDR, CDR2 SFDVKD. The CDR3 contains 14 residues. The CDR3 DNA follows: TGTGCCACCAGTGAATCACAGGCCTACAATGAGCAGTTCTTC. It encodes CATSESQAYNEQFF.

The chain combines TRBV7-3 with TRBJ2-1; TRBD2 matches at 8 bases. The ends lost 4 bases at V and 2 bases at J; junction bases unmatched: 10. The CDR3 contains 17 residues. Germline CDR1 reads SGHTA; CDR2 reads FQGTGA. The CDR3: CASSSSGLAGTYNEQFF. CDR3 nucleotide sequence: TGTGCCAGCAGCTCCTCCGGCTTAGCGGGAACCTACAATGAGCAGTTCTTC.

The chain is built from TRBV18 and TRBJ2-7, with 8 bases aligning to TRBD2. Germline CDR1 and CDR2: KGHSH and LQKENI. V lost 0 bases to trimming and J lost 9 bases; unmatched junction nucleotides: 13. CDR3 length: 16 residues. CDR3 bases: TGTGCCAGCTCACCACCCCGGGCGGGGGGCGTAGGCGGGCAGTACTTC. Amino acids: CASSPPRAGGVGGQYF.

The chain has TRBV7-9 and TRBJ2-3; D possibly corresponds to TRBD1 (6 bases). The CDR3 contains 15 residues. V dropped 5 bases and J dropped 2 bases, with 14 bases sitting between them. CDR1 and CDR2 (germline): SEHNR, FQNEAQ (reference sequence). CDR3 bases: TGTGCCAGCAGCCCGGACAGTCTTAACACAGATACGCAGTATTTT. Protein sequence: CASSPDSLNTDTQYF.

V and J are TRBV11-3 and TRBJ2-3; no clear D gene. Germline V gene data show CDR1 as SGHNT and CDR2 as YENEEA. This CDR3 is 14 amino acids long. V shed 0 bases and J shed 2 bases, with 6 bases lying between them. The CDR3 here is CASSLDPVTDTQYF. As DNA, the CDR3 is TGTGCCAGCAGCTTAGATCCGGTCACAGATACGCAGTATTTT. Filled out from reference TRBV11-3 and TRBJ2-3, the complete variable domain reads EAGVVQSPRYKIIEKKQPVAFWCNPISGHNTLYWYLQNLGQGPELLIRYENEEAVDDSQLPKDRFSAERLKGVDSTLKIQPAELGDSAVYLCASSLDPVTDTQYFGPGTRLTVL.

The chain couples TRBV6-5 to TRBJ1-5; D call uncertain. Germline V CDR1 and CDR2: MNHEY, SVGAGI. This CDR3 has 14 residues. The germline V and J ends were trimmed by 8 bases and 1 base, with 12 bases remaining between them. The CDR3 spells CASGTGSSNQPQHF. In DNA, the CDR3 is TGTGCCAGCGGAACGGGGAGCAGCAATCAGCCCCAGCATTTT.

The chain combines TRBV7-9 with TRBJ1-3; TRBD1 is a possible D gene (5 bases). V was clipped by 6 bases and J by 2 bases, with 11 bases between them. Germline V gene sequence: CDR1 SEHNR, CDR2 FQNEAQ (reference sequence). This CDR3 is built from 14 residues. This chain's CDR3 is CASRVAGPGNTIYF. The CDR3 DNA sequence: TGTGCCAGCAGAGTAGCAGGGCCTGGAAACACCATATATTTT.

This clone occurred once. This chain links TRBV28 with TRBJ2-1; the match to TRBD2 covers 9 bases. The CDR3 totals 16 residues. Germline V gene sequence: CDR1 MDHEN, CDR2 SYDVKM. Trimming cost V 6 bases and J 5 bases; bases outside gene matches: 11. In DNA form, the CDR3 reads TGTGCCAGCAGAGCCTCGGGCGGGGGGGTGAACAATGAGCAGTTCTTC. Amino acid sequence: CASRASGGGVNNEQFF.

This sequence joins TRBV19 and TRBJ1-1; 9 nucleotides agree with TRBD1. Losses at the gene ends were 5 bases for V and 6 bases for J; bases not matched to a gene: 7. This CDR3 spans 14 amino acids. In germline, CDR1 is LNHDA, CDR2 SQIVND (reference sequence). CDR3 protein: CASSLDRGWSEAFF. CDR3 sequence (DNA): TGTGCCAGTAGTTTGGACAGGGGATGGTCTGAAGCTTTCTTT. Full variable domain (missing parts from reference TRBV19 and TRBJ1-1): DGGITQSPKYLFRKEGQNVTLSCEQNLNHDAMYWYRQDPGQGLRLIYYSQIVNDFQKGDIAEGYSVSREKKESFPLTVTSAQKNPTAFYLCASSLDRGWSEAFFGQGTRLTVV.

The CDR3 nucleotides read TGTGCCAGCAGCACCTCGACACACTACGAGCAGTACTTC. Translated, it gives CASSTSTHYEQYF. This sequence joins TRBV6-5 and TRBJ2-7; D ambiguous. The V and J ends lost 6 bases and 3 bases respectively, with 12 bases between them. The CDR3 length is 13 residues. Germline V gene sequence: CDR1 MNHEY, CDR2 SVGAGI.

The chain carries TRBV28 and TRBJ1-2; 10 nucleotides align to TRBD1. The germline gives CDR1 MDHEN, CDR2 SYDVKM. V shed 3 bases and J 8 bases; nucleotides not matched to a gene: 0. This CDR3 is built from 12 residues. In DNA, the CDR3 is TGTGCCAGCAGTTTGACAGGGGGCGGCTACACCTTC. Translating it yields CASSLTGGGYTF.

The V and J genes are TRBV10-3 and TRBJ1-1; TRBD1 matches at 8 bases. The CDR3 runs 18 residues. The V gene's germline CDR1 is ENHRY and CDR2 SYGVKD. V dropped 6 bases and J dropped 0; count of bases not matched to a gene: 15. The CDR3 here is CAIRPRGGQGVMNTEAFF. The CDR3 DNA is TGTGCCATCAGACCCCGGGGCGGACAGGGAGTCATGAACACTGAAGCTTTCTTT.

The gene calls are TRBV28 and TRBJ2-7, with a tentative D call TRBD1 (6 bases). CDR1 and CDR2 (germline): MDHEN, SYDVKM. The V end was cut by 7 bases, the J end by 7 bases, with 14 bases between. The CDR3 length is 12 residues. In DNA, the CDR3 is TGTGCCAGCACCCACAGGGATGGGGAGCAGTACTTC. As protein: CASTHRDGEQYF.